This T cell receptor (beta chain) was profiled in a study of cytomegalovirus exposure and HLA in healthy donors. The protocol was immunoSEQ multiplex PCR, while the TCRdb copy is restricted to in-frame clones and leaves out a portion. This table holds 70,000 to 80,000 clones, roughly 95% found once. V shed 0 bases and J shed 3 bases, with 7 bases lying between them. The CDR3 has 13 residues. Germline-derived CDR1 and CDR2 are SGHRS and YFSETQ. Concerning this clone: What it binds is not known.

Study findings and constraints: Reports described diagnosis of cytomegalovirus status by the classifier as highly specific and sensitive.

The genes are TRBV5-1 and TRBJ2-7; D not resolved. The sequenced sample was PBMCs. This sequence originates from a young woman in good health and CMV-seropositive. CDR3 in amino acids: CASSLAGYYEQYF. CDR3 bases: TGCGCCAGCAGCTTGGCAGGATACTACGAGCAGTACTTC.